The source of this TCR beta chain is a study of CD8+CD57+ T cells in acquired aplastic anemia (dated by TCRdb to 2017 to 2018). The study in broad terms: A mean of about 3.2 ug of DNA, ranging from roughly 0.2 to 27.4 ug, was extracted from sorted CD4+ and CD8+ cells. Mean read counts for healthy donor samples were some 10 million for CD4+ cells and 11 million to 14 million for CD8+ cells.

Overall study outcomes, separate from this receptor: CD8+ Simpson's diversity did not differ significantly between patients and healthy controls (P=0.060). Although 25 to 30 CD8+ CDR3 sequences were shared by patients and controls, these sequences appeared highly expressed in patients and within the immunodominant clones of patients.

In the study, sorted CD4+ and CD8+ blood T cells from patients with severe aplastic anemia and from healthy subjects underwent deep sequencing of TCR repertoires. Ficoll-Paque density gradient centrifugation was used to isolate peripheral blood mononuclear cells. Before DNA extraction, CD4+ and CD8+ T cells were sorted by FACS or by magnetic beads. CDR1 and CDR2, per the germline V gene, are SQVTM and ANQGSEA. Counted from cysteine to phenylalanine, this CDR3 has 11 amino acids. Only the CDR3 DNA stays, 33 bases, in frame from base 1. V gives up 4 bases and J gives up 6 bases, and the segment between their germline ends measures 10 bases. Concerning this clonotype itself: Its antigen remains undetermined. Per-nucleotide qualities are absent, and no much larger clonotype sits a single base away.

TCR beta VDJ combination and CDR3 sequence profiling used genomic DNA as the template. An Illumina HiSeq 2000 was used for TCR repertoire sequencing. Under the source paper's analysis protocol: Repertoires were assessed using TRBV/TRBJ rearrangement plots, CDR3 size and DJ length profiles, and Simpson's diversity index. Whichever DNA sequence was most abundant in the deep sequencing data was defined as the immunodominant clone. CDR3 amino acid sequences were checked for sharing across subjects and were also compared against the VDJdb database and published repertoires. TCRdb ran its own pipeline on the public reads, namely fastp trimming at Q25 and MiXCR clone calling, and kept in-frame beta chains. Each CDR3 protein gets just one entry, which takes the most common genes and DNA from the rows behind it. For this entry, the V and J calls and clone size follow TCRdb and not the study's own pipeline. The sample includes some 68,000 distinct CDR3 sequences, with 54% observed a single time. The ten top clones hold about 8% of the sample.

The sequence derives from a human donor in good health, serving as a control. The sequence is built from TRBV29-1 and TRBJ2-7, with no confidently assigned D gene. Source material: sorted CD4+, CD8+, or CD8+CD57+ T cells (not recorded which) from PBMCs. The CDR3 protein is CSVGLDIEQYF. DNA sequence: TGCAGCGTTGGACTGGATATCGAGCAGTACTTC.